The rows below give T cell receptor beta chains drawn from one sample of a study of CD8+CD57+ T cells in acquired aplastic anemia. MiXCR, run by TCRdb on the reads, gives a single entry per CDR3 protein. The sample records about 160,000 distinct CDR3 sequences, roughly two thirds being singletons. Specimen: sorted CD4+, CD8+, or CD8+CD57+ T cells (not recorded which) from PBMCs. All receptors come from a human donor with aplastic anemia. The CDR3 runs from the conserved cysteine through the conserved F or W. D genes are given only for firm matches. Size is stated for part of the rows, as once, few or many counts, or as a class when the clone is expanded.

d_call | cdr3_length | j_call | clone_size | v_call | cdr3_nt | cdr3_aa
. | 10 | TRBJ2-5 | . | TRBV29-1 | TGCAGCGTTGAAACCGCGGGACAGAGGTTC | CSVETAGQRF
. | 12 | TRBJ2-2 | few | TRBV29-1 | TGCAGCGCCGGGGGGCGGGGCGGGGAGCTGTTTTTT | CSAGGRGGELFF
. | 15 | TRBJ2-3 | . | TRBV20-1 | TGCAGTGCTCCCGGTCGGGCGGGGAGCACAGATACGCAGTATTTT | CSAPGRAGSTDTQYF
. | 15 | TRBJ1-3 | few | TRBV20-1 | TGCAGTGCTAGAGACTCGGGTCAGGCTGGAAACACCATATATTTT | CSARDSGQAGNTIYF
TRBD1 | 13 | TRBJ2-1 | once | TRBV20-1 | TGCAGTTATTGGGACAGGGGGCAAAATGAGCAGTTCTTC | CSYWDRGQNEQFF
TRBD2 | 19 | TRBJ2-5 | . | TRBV15 | TGTGCCACCAGCAGAGAGGGCCCGGGACTAGCGGACCGACTCGGGACCCAGTACTTC | CATSREGPGLADRLGTQYF
. | 18 | TRBJ2-3 | . | TRBV11-1 | TGTGCCAGCAGCTTATTCGGGGCAGGGGGGACTAGCACAGATACGCAGTATTTT | CASSLFGAGGTSTDTQYF
TRBD2 | 13 | TRBJ2-1 | few | TRBV29-1 | TGCAGCGAGAAGGCTAGCGGTAACAATGAGCAGTTCTTC | CSEKASGNNEQFF
. | 11 | TRBJ2-1 | . | TRBV5-6 | TGTGCCAGCAGCTTCCTTGGTGAGCAGTTCTTC | CASSFLGEQFF
. | 23 | TRBJ1-3 | . | TRBV24-1 | . | CATSGDRGGGIQYFGASGNTIYF
TRBD1 | 14 | TRBJ2-5 | . | TRBV5-1 | TGCGCCAGCAGCTCTGGGACAGGGACCGAGACCCAGTACTTC | CASSSGTGTETQYF
. | 14 | TRBJ2-1 | . | TRBV6-4 | TGTGCCAGCAGCCCGGACGAGGTGAACACTGAGCAGTTCTTC | CASSPDEVNTEQFF
. | 15 | TRBJ2-3 | once | TRBV7-6 | TGTGCCAGCAGCACCCGAGGGGTCCGGGCAGATACGCAGTATTTT | CASSTRGVRADTQYF
. | 14 | TRBJ2-1 | . | TRBV7-3 | TGTGCCAGTACCGTAGCGGTAGGCGGTCATGAGCAGTTCTTC | CASTVAVGGHEQFF
. | 12 | TRBJ1-1 | . | TRBV19 | TGTGCCAGTACCCCGGACGGGATTGAAGCTTTCTTT | CASTPDGIEAFF
. | 13 | TRBJ1-2 | . | TRBV6-4 | TGTGCCAGCAGTTTAGCTGGACAGCACGGCTACACCTTC | CASSLAGQHGYTF
. | 11 | TRBJ2-7 | . | TRBV29-1 | TGCAGCGTTGAGGTCCTCTACGAGCAGTACTTC | CSVEVLYEQYF
TRBD1 | 14 | TRBJ1-2 | . | TRBV7-2 | TGTGCCAGCAGCTTCGACAGGGGGCGGGATGGCTACACCTTC | CASSFDRGRDGYTF
. | 13 | TRBJ1-5 | . | TRBV19 | TGTGCCAGTAGTCCGGTTATCAATCAGCCCCAGCATTTT | CASSPVINQPQHF
. | 14 | TRBJ2-5 | . | TRBV29-1 | TGCAGCGTTGCGCTGGGATGGGGTAGAGAGACCCAGTACTTC | CSVALGWGRETQYF
. | 16 | TRBJ2-1 | . | TRBV24-1 | TGTGCCACCAGTGAGTTCGGGCAGGATCCATACAATGAGCAGTTCTTC | CATSEFGQDPYNEQFF
. | 14 | TRBJ2-7 | once | TRBV5-1 | TGCGCCAGCAGCTTGAGTCAGCCGTCCTACGAGCAGTACTTC | CASSLSQPSYEQYF